A selection of T cell receptor beta chains follows, all from one sample in a study of vaccination and CD4 T cells after COVID-19. These receptors' targets are unknown. TCRdb reprocessed the PCR reads with MiXCR, giving one entry per CDR3 protein. This sample has 10,000 to 15,000 distinct CDR3 sequences, with under 80% found just once. Material: CD4+ T cells from blood, cultured in vitro. These receptors were obtained from a human donor who had recovered from COVID-19. Both conserved end residues are part of each CDR3. Each record gives: V gene, CDR3 length, J gene, D gene, clone size, CDR3 DNA, CDR3 protein. D genes are given only for firm matches. Not every row has a clone size; where given, it reads once, few, many or a size class.

TRBV6-1	15	TRBJ2-4	-	-	TGTGCCACCTGGTCAGGGGGGGCCGGCAAAAACATTCAGTACTTC	CATWSGGAGKNIQYF
TRBV15	16	TRBJ1-4	-	few	TGTGCCACCAGCAGGGGAGGGGGAGGGGAGGGTGAAAAACTGTTTTTT	CATSRGGGGEGEKLFF
TRBV27	15	TRBJ1-6	-	-	TGTGCCAGCAGTTCCCCCAGGGGTGGTAATTCACCCCTCCACTTT	CASSSPRGGNSPLHF
TRBV12-3/TRBV12-4	14	TRBJ2-7	-	-	TGTGCCAGCAGTTTAGGGGCGCTGTCCTACGAGCAGTACTTC	CASSLGALSYEQYF
TRBV27	16	TRBJ2-1	TRBD2	few	TGTGCCAGCAGCCGCGCCTGGACTAGCGGGAGGGCCCTTCAGTTCTTC	CASSRAWTSGRALQFF
TRBV7-6	14	TRBJ2-7	-	-	TGTGCCAGCAGCTTAGGCCCAGGATCCTACGAGCAGTACTTC	CASSLGPGSYEQYF
TRBV24-1	14	TRBJ2-3	TRBD1	few	TGTGCCACCAGCTTGACAGGGGCCGAAGATACGCAGTATTTT	CATSLTGAEDTQYF
TRBV11-3	18	TRBJ2-5	-	-	TGTGCCAGCAGCTTAGCCGAATGGGGAGCTAGTAACCAAGAGACCCAGTACTTC	CASSLAEWGASNQETQYF
TRBV6-2/TRBV6-3	15	TRBJ2-7	TRBD2	-	TGTGCCAGCAGCGCTAGCGGGGGGACCCTCTACGAGCAGTACTTC	CASSASGGTLYEQYF
TRBV19	15	TRBJ1-2	-	few	TGTGCCAGTAGGGACGAGGACGGGAATAACTATGGCTACACCTTC	CASRDEDGNNYGYTF
TRBV6-5	21	TRBJ2-7	TRBD2	-	TGTGCCAGCAGTTACTCTGCGAGTTTAGGACTAGCGGGGGCGTCCTCCTACGAGCAGTACTTC	CASSYSASLGLAGASSYEQYF
TRBV7-9	14	TRBJ1-2	-	few	TGTGCCAGCAGCTTGAACGAAGCTAACTATGGCTACACCTTC	CASSLNEANYGYTF
TRBV12-3/TRBV12-4	12	TRBJ2-3	-	-	TGTGCCAGCAGTTTATGGGGTGATACGCAGTATTTT	CASSLWGDTQYF
TRBV7-2	11	TRBJ2-5	-	large	TGCGCCAGCAGCCAAGCAGAGACCCAGTACTTC	CASSQAETQYF
TRBV5-1	13	TRBJ1-2	-	-	TGCGCCAGCAGTCCTGAGGCTAACTATGGCTACACCTTC	CASSPEANYGYTF
TRBV12-3/TRBV12-4	13	TRBJ1-1	-	few	TGTGCCAGCAGCCGTACAGGGCTCACTGAAGCTTTCTTT	CASSRTGLTEAFF
TRBV6-2/TRBV6-3	15	TRBJ1-5	-	-	TGTGCCAGCAGTTACAGGGGTTTTGGCAATCAGCCCCAGCATTTT	CASSYRGFGNQPQHF
TRBV7-2	15	TRBJ2-6	-	-	TGTGCCAGCAGCTTATTTGGAAATCGGGCCAACGTCCTGACTTTC	CASSLFGNRANVLTF
TRBV20-1	12	TRBJ1-2	-	large	TGCAGTGCACCGACAGGAACCTATGGCTACACCTTC	CSAPTGTYGYTF
TRBV7-8	13	TRBJ2-3	-	once	TGTGCCAGCAGCTTAGGGGCCACAGATACGCAGTATTTT	CASSLGATDTQYF
TRBV27	14	TRBJ1-1	TRBD1	-	TGTGCCACCCGGGAGGGGGCACGGAACACTGAAGCTTTCTTT	CATREGARNTEAFF
TRBV24-1	14	TRBJ1-5	-	-	TGTGCCACCAGTGACGAAAGGGGCTTTGGGCCCCAGCATTTT	CATSDERGFGPQHF
TRBV20-1	17	TRBJ2-5	TRBD2	few	TGCAGTGCTAGAGTGGGTAGGCCAGCGGGGGTACAAGAGACCCAGTACTTC	CSARVGRPAGVQETQYF
TRBV7-9	12	TRBJ2-4	-	few	TGTGCCAGCAGCTTATCAGGCTACATTCAGTACTTC	CASSLSGYIQYF
TRBV19	13	TRBJ1-2	-	-	TGTGCCAGTAGTAGGTTGGGCGGTGAGGGCTACACCTTC	CASSRLGGEGYTF
TRBV7-9	15	TRBJ2-7	TRBD1	once	TGTGCCAGCAGCTCCATTACAGGGGGCTCCTACGAGCAGTACTTC	CASSSITGGSYEQYF
TRBV19	13	TRBJ2-7	TRBD1	-	TGTGCCAGTAGTATGAGGACAGGGAAGGAGCAGTACTTC	CASSMRTGKEQYF
TRBV6-2/TRBV6-3	11	TRBJ2-4	-	-	TGTGCCAGCAGGACAGGAAACATTCAGTACTTC	CASRTGNIQYF
TRBV6-2/TRBV6-3	15	TRBJ1-1	-	-	TGTGCCAGCACCACCGGGGGGTCCGTGAACACTGAAGCTTTCTTT	CASTTGGSVNTEAFF
TRBV7-9	13	TRBJ2-5	-	medium-sized	TGTGCCAGCAGCATCCAGAGCGAGGGGACCCAGTACTTC	CASSIQSEGTQYF
TRBV15	15	TRBJ1-2	-	-	TGTGCCACCAGCAGAGATTACGGGGACAACTATGGCTACACCTTC	CATSRDYGDNYGYTF
TRBV20-1	18	TRBJ1-1	TRBD1	-	TGCAGTGCTAGAGCCAGGACAGGGGGCATCATTGCGAACACTGAAGCTTTCTTT	CSARARTGGIIANTEAFF
TRBV7-2	14	TRBJ1-4	-	-	TGTGCCAGCAATCCGGGAGGGCTCAATGAAAAACTGTTTTTT	CASNPGGLNEKLFF